This note documents a single TCR beta chain sequence. This CDR3 has 16 amino acids. CDR1 SGHAT and CDR2 FQNNGV come from the germline V gene. V was trimmed by 5 bases and J by 3 bases, leaving 16 bases between them. This specimen belongs to a study of blood T cell repertoires in COVID-19. Study overall: T cells, B-cell-depleted T cells, or PBMCs provided the cDNA or gDNA that served as material.

How the authors handled the data: Researchers report that nucleated cell counts were estimated from reference gene primer amplification. Clones were sequenced by immunoSEQ multiplex PCR, and TCRdb holds only the in-frame ones, with some missing. V and J calls and clone size are copied from that table; D and trimming were computed from the DNA. The sample has about 180,000 clones, about 89% seen once. The receptor comes from a man aged 40-50 years with active or convalescent COVID-19. The sequencing sample was made of peripheral blood. This chain links TRBV11-2 with TRBJ2-2, with D tentatively TRBD2 (6 bases). The CDR3 here is CASSVRGGEYTGELFF. DNA of the CDR3: TGTGCCAGCAGCGTGCGGGGAGGCGAATACACCGGGGAGCTGTTTTTT. The whole variable domain, filled in from reference TRBV11-2 and TRBJ2-2, reads EAGVAQSPRYKIIEKRQSVAFWCNPISGHATLYWYQQILGQGPKLLIQFQNNGVVDDSQLPKDRFSAERLKGVDSTLKIQPAKLEDSAVYLCASSVRGGEYTGELFFGEGSRLTVL.